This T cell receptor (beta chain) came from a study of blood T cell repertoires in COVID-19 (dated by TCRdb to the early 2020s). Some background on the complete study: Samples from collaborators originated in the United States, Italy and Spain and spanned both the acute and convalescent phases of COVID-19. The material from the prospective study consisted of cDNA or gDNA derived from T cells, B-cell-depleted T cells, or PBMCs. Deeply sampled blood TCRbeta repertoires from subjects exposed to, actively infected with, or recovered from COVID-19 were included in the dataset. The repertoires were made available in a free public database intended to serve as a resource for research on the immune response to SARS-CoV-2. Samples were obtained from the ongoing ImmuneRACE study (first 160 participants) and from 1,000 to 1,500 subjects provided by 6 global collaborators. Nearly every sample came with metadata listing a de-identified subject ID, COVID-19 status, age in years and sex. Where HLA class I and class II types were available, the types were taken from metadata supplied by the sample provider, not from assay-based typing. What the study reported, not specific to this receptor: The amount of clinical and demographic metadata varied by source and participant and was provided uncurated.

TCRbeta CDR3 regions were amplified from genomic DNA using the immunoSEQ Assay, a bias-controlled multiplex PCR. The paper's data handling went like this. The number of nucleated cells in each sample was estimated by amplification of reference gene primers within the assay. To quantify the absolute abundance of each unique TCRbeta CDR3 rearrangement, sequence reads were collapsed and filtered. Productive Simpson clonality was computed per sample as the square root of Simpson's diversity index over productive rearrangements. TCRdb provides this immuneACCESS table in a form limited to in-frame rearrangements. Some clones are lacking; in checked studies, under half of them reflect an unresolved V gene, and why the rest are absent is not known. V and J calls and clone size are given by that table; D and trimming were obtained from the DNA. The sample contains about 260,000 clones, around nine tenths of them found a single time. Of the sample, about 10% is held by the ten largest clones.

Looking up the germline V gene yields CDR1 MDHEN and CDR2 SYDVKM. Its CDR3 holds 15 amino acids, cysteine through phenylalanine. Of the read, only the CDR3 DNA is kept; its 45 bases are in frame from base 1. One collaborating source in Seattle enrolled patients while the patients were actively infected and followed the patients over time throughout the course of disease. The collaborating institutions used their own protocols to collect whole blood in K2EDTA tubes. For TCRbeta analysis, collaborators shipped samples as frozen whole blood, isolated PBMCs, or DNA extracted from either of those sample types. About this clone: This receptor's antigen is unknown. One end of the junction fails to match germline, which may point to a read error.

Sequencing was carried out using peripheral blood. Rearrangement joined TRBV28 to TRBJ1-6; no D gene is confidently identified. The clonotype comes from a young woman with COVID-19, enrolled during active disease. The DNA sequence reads TGTGCCAGCAGCTTATTGGGCAGATTGAATTCACCCCTCCACTTT. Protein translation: CASSLLGRLNSPLHF.